This record looks at one T cell receptor beta chain sequence and its context. Its antigen is currently unknown. This specimen comes from a study of sequential checkpoint blockade in melanoma. About the research overall: Arm A got nivolumab then ipilimumab; arm B the reverse, 1:1. Maintenance nivolumab came after either treatment sequence. Roughly 22 patients had tumor biopsies before treatment and at week 13.

CDR3 size: 15 residues. Looked up from germline, CDR1 is LNHDA and CDR2 is SQIVND (reference sequence). Trimming at V came to 4 bases and at J to 4 bases, leaving 6 bases not matched to a gene. The study's findings and limits: Response in arm A was associated with pretreatment TIL clonality.

The table came from immunoSEQ multiplex PCR; TCRdb's copy has only in-frame clones and leaves some out. The table has about 2,900 clones, 25% to 40% seen once; the top ten hold 8% to 11%. The treatment is: randomized to nivolumab then ipilimumab (arm A) or the reverse (arm B). This sequence joins TRBV19 and TRBJ2-5, with 10 bases lining up with TRBD2. Source: tumor tissue (inferred from file names), taken from a patient given nivolumab and ipilimumab in sequence. The source is a human donor with melanoma. CDR3 coding DNA: TGTGCCAGTAGTAACCCAGCGGGAGGGCGAGAGACCCAGTACTTC. Its protein is CASSNPAGGRETQYF.